This TCR beta chain was captured by sequencing in a study of blood T cell repertoires in COVID-19 (dated by TCRdb to the early 2020s). Describing the broader study: Samples from collaborators originated in the United States, Italy and Spain and spanned both the acute and convalescent phases of COVID-19. The prospective study material was composed of cDNA or gDNA derived from T cells, B-cell-depleted T cells, or PBMCs. Subjects who had been exposed to COVID-19, were actively infected with it, or had recovered from it provided the deeply sampled blood TCRbeta repertoires that made up the dataset. The repertoires were released in a freely available public database meant as a resource for research on the immune response to SARS-CoV-2. Samples were obtained from the ongoing ImmuneRACE study (first 160 participants) and from over a thousand subjects provided by 6 global collaborators. Nearly every sample came with metadata listing a de-identified subject ID, COVID-19 status, age in years and sex. Where available, HLA class I and class II types were obtained from metadata supplied by the sample provider rather than from assay-based typing.

Study-level results and caveats: How much clinical and demographic metadata was included differed by source and by participant, and the metadata was provided uncurated.

TCRbeta CDR3 regions were amplified from genomic DNA using the immunoSEQ Assay, a bias-controlled multiplex PCR. The original methods were these. Nucleated cell counts per sample were estimated from amplification of reference gene primers within the assay. To quantify the absolute abundance of each unique TCRbeta CDR3 rearrangement, sequence reads were collapsed and filtered. Productive Simpson clonality was computed per sample as the square root of Simpson's diversity index over productive rearrangements. Entries here come from immuneACCESS through TCRdb and include only in-frame sequences with V and J called. Some clones fail to appear in such tables; in the studies checked, an unresolved V gene covers under half of the shortfall, and the cause of the remainder is unknown. V, J and clone size derive from that table, while D and trimming were established from the DNA sequence. The sample table holds approximately 61,000 clones, of which approximately 80% were seen once. The ten top clones hold less than 6.5% of the sample.

CDR1 and CDR2, per the germline V gene (reference sequence), are LNHDA and SQIVND. Inclusive of the bounding cysteine and phenylalanine, the CDR3 is 19 residues long. The kept DNA is CDR3 alone, 57 bases in frame from the first base. Here V drops 5 bases and J drops 2 bases, and the junction holds 15 bases not matched to any gene. Whole blood was collected in K2EDTA tubes by collaborating institutions according to the institutions' own protocols. For TCRbeta analysis, collaborators shipped samples in one of three forms: frozen whole blood, isolated PBMCs, or DNA extracted from either of those sample types. Comments on this clone: Its antigen is currently not known. No clone much larger than this one lies a single base away; base qualities are absent.

The chain joins TRBV19 to TRBJ2-6; 7 middle bases align to TRBD1. This clonotype was sampled from a man between 70 and 80 years old with acute or convalescent COVID-19. Sequencing was carried out using peripheral blood. DNA sequence: TGTGCCAGTAGTTCACCCGGGACAGTTTTGGTCCCTGGGGCCAACGTCCTGACTTTC. This encodes CASSSPGTVLVPGANVLTF.